Below, one T cell receptor (beta chain) is given with its context. The sample is drawn from a study of immune characterization of retroperitoneal liposarcoma. TCRdb independently ran MiXCR on the PCR reads; one entry per CDR3 protein. The data show roughly 20,000 distinct CDR3 sequences, under 45% seen once. Between the trimmed V and J ends, which lost 5 bases and 13 bases, there was a span of 12 bases. CDR1 is WSHSY, CDR2 SAAADI, per germline. The CDR3 runs to 11 residues. This sequence was found in a male donor with retroperitoneal liposarcoma. The sequencing sample was made of blood. The V and J genes are TRBV10-2 and TRBJ2-4; D is possibly TRBD1 or TRBD2 (5 bases each). CDR3: CASSFLGEQYF. For the CDR3, the DNA is TGCGCCAGCAGTTTTTTGGGGGAGCAGTACTTC.